Here is one T cell receptor (beta chain) with its context. There is no known antigen for this receptor. Per-nucleotide qualities are absent, and no much larger clonotype sits a single base away. The method behind the library was the immunoSEQ multiplex PCR assay. The multiplex PCR relied on a mix of 60 forward primers for TCR Vbeta segments and 13 reverse primers for TCR Jbeta segments. The CDR3 region of rearranged TCR beta genes was amplified from genomic DNA by a multiplex PCR assay. The amplified TCR beta libraries were sequenced on the Illumina HiSeq System as 87-base-pair reads. Per the source publication's procedure: A later analysis counted approximately 74 million unique TCR beta chains across the 550 to 750 repertoires, and around 9.9 million of these chains were shared by at least two donors. Raw reads were error-corrected and collapsed into unique sequences by a nearest-neighbor algorithm in which closely related sequences were merged to remove PCR and sequencing errors. CDR3 sequences were aligned to IMGT reference sequences to assign V, D and J gene segments. For a sequence to be retained, a match of at least six nucleotides to both a V gene segment and a J gene segment was required. A rearrangement counted as productive if the CDR3 had no stop codons and remained in frame with V and J, and every other rearrangement counted as non-productive. Following IMGT convention, CDR3 was defined as the stretch from the second conserved V-encoded cysteine to the conserved J-encoded phenylalanine. Sequences without an unambiguous match to a single V gene segment were excluded from the earlier analysis of approximately 600 of the donors. In an earlier analysis of 587 of the donors, a V segment was called functional when productive rearrangements were above 56.7%, and segregating when the standard deviation between donors exceeded 5%. A statistical classification framework was built for diagnosing cytomegalovirus status from the catalog of TCR beta chain sequences. In a later analysis, V and J genes were assigned by comparing TCR nucleotide sequences against IMGT/GENE-DB human TR gene sequences. The TCRdist pipeline was used in a later analysis to assign CDR3 sequences and most-parsimonious VDJ recombination scenarios. In a later analysis, each TCR beta chain was defined by its CDR3 amino acid sequence together with its V-gene family, and reads lacking a unique V-gene family were excluded. To address suspected cross-contamination and a sequencing artifact, a later analysis removed 450 to 700 highly shared, low-generation-probability nucleotide sequences. In a later analysis, a clonal expansion index was calculated for each public chain from normalized within-repertoire ranks of inferred template counts. A later analysis computed generation probabilities with a VDJ recombination model fitted to out-of-frame rearrangements, and checked the results against IGoR. In a later analysis, hypergeometric tests were used to score TCR-TCR, TCR-HLA and TCR-CMV co-occurrence, with a repertoire-size bias correction applied to TCR pairs. False discovery rates were estimated in a later analysis by permuting HLA or CMV assignments 20 times. In a later analysis, co-occurring TCRs were grouped with DBSCAN, and TCRdist sequence similarity was added when clustering was performed within HLA-allele-positive subsets. For co-occurrence clustering, repertoires with fewer than 30,000 or more than 120,000 public chains were excluded, along with four or five repertoires with anomalous nucleotide sharing. The table was pulled from immuneACCESS by TCRdb, which kept in-frame rearrangements only. Such tables lose some clones; where checked, under half of the loss comes from unresolved V genes, and the rest has no known cause. V and J calls and clone size are as listed in that table; D and trimming were resolved from the DNA. Here the sample has roughly 110,000 clones; more than 60% occur a single time. Of the sample, under 6.5% falls within the top ten clones.

The germline V gene (reference sequence) yields SEHNR for CDR1 and FQNEAQ for CDR2. Counted from cysteine to phenylalanine, this CDR3 has 12 amino acids. Solely the CDR3 DNA is kept, with 36 bases framed from the first base. V lost 3 bases and J lost 15 bases, and the count of bases not matched to a germline gene is 6. These data originate in a study of cytomegalovirus exposure and HLA in healthy donors (dated by TCRdb to between 2016 and 2019). Background for the entire study: An earlier analysis of around 600 of the donors reported 250 to 350 Gb of sequence data and roughly 110 million unique TCR beta sequences from 150 million to 200 million T cells. An earlier analysis of approximately 630 of the donors applied high-throughput TCR beta sequencing to assess whether each TCR beta V gene segment acted as functional or pseudogenic. Every repertoire in the discovery cohort had been generated on one and the same sequencing platform. A later genetic analysis used genome-wide SNP genotypes for 398 of the 666 donors, treating that subset as a discovery cohort. Roughly five DR-DQ haplotypes were handled as single units for association and clustering because linkage in the cohort was strong. The study profiled the T cell repertoires of hundreds of subjects by immunosequencing and related them to cytomegalovirus serostatus. Roughly 300 gigabases of sequencing data and roughly 81 million unique TCR sequences made up an early release that covered 500 to 650 HLA-typed donors. Donor age, sex, ethnicity and CMV serostatus were compiled alongside the repertoire data. Along with the approximately 650-subject first cohort, a separate validation cohort of over a hundred different subjects was used. The aim of the study was to test whether cataloging public T cell receptors could identify signatures of past pathogen exposure. On average, over 200,000 unique TCR beta nucleotide sequences were sequenced per donor among 350 to 400 genotyped donors of the cohort, with roughly 18% of those sequences being non-productive. The number of typed donors differed by locus: about 620-640 for A, B, C, DRB1 and DQB1; 500 to 550 for DQA1; 606 for DPA1; and roughly 490 for DPB1. In a later analysis, previously published TCR beta repertoires from hundreds of donors were re-analyzed and high-resolution HLA genotyping was added so that TCR occurrence patterns could be studied. The study combined high-throughput TCR immunosequencing, statistical association of individual TCRs with disease status, and machine learning to predict cytomegalovirus infection status. Of the 350 to 450 genotyped donors, about 80% fell in the genetic ancestry cluster associated with self-reported Caucasian donors. Rather than using new phenotypic data, the later analysis identified candidate immune exposures from TCR beta sequences and from how often those sequences occurred across donors. Class I and class II HLA loci were covered by the typing at four-digit resolution. What the work shows at the level of the full study, not this receptor alone: A further reported finding was that TCR beta sequences accurately predicted the HLA-A and HLA-B alleles for most subjects in the first cohort. Cytomegalovirus status was reported to be diagnosed by the classifier with high specificity and sensitivity in both the original and validation cohorts. In vitro tests confirmed that a few of the cytomegalovirus-associated TCR beta chains recognize cytomegalovirus antigens. A later analysis reported that several top co-occurrence clusters appeared linked to parvovirus B19, influenza, CMV and Epstein-Barr virus. At a false discovery rate of 0.05, a later analysis linked about 16,000 TCR beta sequences to specific HLA alleles. In an earlier analysis of fewer than 750 of the donors, most TCR beta V segments were observed in productive rearrangements about 87% or about 30% of the time, broadly matching IMGT annotations. This cohort had only TCR beta chains sequenced, and the lack of alpha or paired-chain data limited which features could be detected. According to a later analysis, most CMV-associated TCR beta chains appeared to be HLA-restricted, and the HLA associations seemed to be driven largely by CMV exposure. The study listed 150 to 200 TCR beta chains as associated with cytomegalovirus. Compared with equally common non-associated chains, HLA-associated TCR beta chains in a later analysis were more clonally expanded and had lower generation probabilities. The sequencing pipeline was judged likely to have produced a cluster of highly shared sequence variants as a technical artifact. The authors suggested that the approach could potentially be extended to other disease states and immunological phenotypes. Correlated functional status among segregating V segments might reflect linkage disequilibrium, but an unknown experimental factor could not be ruled out. Because counts were too low, seventeen rarely observed V segments, including chromosome 9 orphons, were left out of the earlier analysis of approximately 500 of the donors. In a later analysis, TCR association rates were found to vary across HLA loci, with the most associated TCRs seen for DRB1 alleles and the fewest for HLA-C alleles. V-gene and J-gene trimming of TCR beta chains was associated with a missense DCLRE1C variant in a later genetic analysis, and the association was replicated in an independent cohort. Assigning TCR associations to individual alleles was difficult when HLA alleles, especially DR and DQ, strongly co-occurred. Across donors, most TCR sequences were observed very rarely, whereas some public TCRs were present in many individuals. According to a later genetic analysis, donors in an Asian-associated ancestry cluster had fewer N-insertions in productive TCRs than the roughly 670-donor mean. For the cohort, immune exposure information was limited to CMV serostatus. Because HLA typing was unavailable for some donors at each locus, only the typed subset was used in association tests. Presence/absence analyses assumed roughly uniform sequencing depth across donors, an assumption that may not hold. The 87-base-pair reads could not distinguish some IMGT-functional V segments, including TRBV6-2 and TRBV6-3, so those segments were excluded.

The cohort comprised 710 or so healthy bone marrow donors. At the time of sampling, every cohort member was nominally healthy, though immune exposures that went unrecorded were likely present. The donor was CMV seropositive and belonged to the group of 250 to 350 seropositive cohort members. Every donor gave a peripheral blood sample, and the peripheral blood mononuclear cells from that sample were used for TCR beta sequencing. The Qiagen DNeasy Blood Extraction Kit was used to extract genomic DNA from the blood cell samples. The clonotype comes from a woman in her forties or fifties in good health and CMV-seropositive. The sample comprised PBMCs. Rearrangement joined TRBV7-9 to TRBJ2-1; TRBD2 matches 9 bases in the middle. The CDR3: CASSFSGTSPFF. The nucleotide sequence reads as follows: TGTGCCAGCAGCTTTTCCGGGACTAGCCCGTTCTTC.